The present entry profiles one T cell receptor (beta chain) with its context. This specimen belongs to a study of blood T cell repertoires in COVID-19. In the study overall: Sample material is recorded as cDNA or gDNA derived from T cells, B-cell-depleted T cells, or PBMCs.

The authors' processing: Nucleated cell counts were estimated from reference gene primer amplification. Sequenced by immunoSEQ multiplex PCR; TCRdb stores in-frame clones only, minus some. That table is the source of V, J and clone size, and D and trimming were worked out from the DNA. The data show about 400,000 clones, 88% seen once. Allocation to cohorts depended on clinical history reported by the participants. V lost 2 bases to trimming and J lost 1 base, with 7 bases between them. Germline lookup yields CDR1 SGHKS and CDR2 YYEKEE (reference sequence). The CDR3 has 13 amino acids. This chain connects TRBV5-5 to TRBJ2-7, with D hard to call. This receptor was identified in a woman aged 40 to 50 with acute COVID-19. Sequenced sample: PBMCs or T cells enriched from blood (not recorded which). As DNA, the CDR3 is TGTGCCAGCAGCTTTACATTATCCTACGAGCAGTACTTC. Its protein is CASSFTLSYEQYF.